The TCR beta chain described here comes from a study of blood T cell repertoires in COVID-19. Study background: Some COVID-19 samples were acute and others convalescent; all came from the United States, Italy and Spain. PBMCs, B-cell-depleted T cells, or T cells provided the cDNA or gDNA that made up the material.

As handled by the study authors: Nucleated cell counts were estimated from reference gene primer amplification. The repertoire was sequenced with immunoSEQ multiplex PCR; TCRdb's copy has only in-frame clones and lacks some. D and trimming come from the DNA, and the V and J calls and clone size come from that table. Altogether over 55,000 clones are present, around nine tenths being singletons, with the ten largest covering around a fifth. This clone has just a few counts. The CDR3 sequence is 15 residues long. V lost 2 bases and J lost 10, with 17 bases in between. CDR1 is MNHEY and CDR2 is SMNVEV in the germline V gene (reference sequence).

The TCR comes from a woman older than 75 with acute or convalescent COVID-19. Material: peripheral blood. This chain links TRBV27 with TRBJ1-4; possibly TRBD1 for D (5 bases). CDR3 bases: TGTGCCAGCAGTTTAGGCAGGGTACCTTTTGGAAAACTGTTTTTT. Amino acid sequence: CASSLGRVPFGKLFF.